This is a list of T cell receptor beta chains from one sample in a study of CD8+CD57+ T cells in acquired aplastic anemia. TCRdb ran MiXCR on the reads and lists one entry per CDR3 protein. There are about 210,000 distinct CDR3 sequences in the sample; 34% occur only once, and around 1.1% lies in the top ten. Sequenced sample: sorted CD4+, CD8+, or CD8+CD57+ T cells (not recorded which) from PBMCs. The receptors were gathered from a human donor in good health, serving as a control. CDR3s include the opening cysteine and the closing phenylalanine or tryptophan. D genes are given only for firm matches. Clone size, where shown, is once, few, many, or a class for clones that have expanded.

TRBJ1-1 - TRBV20-1 14 many CSARDTRGGTEAFF TGCAGTGCTAGAGATACCAGGGGTGGGACTGAAGCTTTCTTT
TRBJ2-7 - TRBV4-1 17 - CASSPRYSGIGSYEQYF TGCGCCAGCAGCCCCAGATATTCGGGAATCGGCTCCTACGAGCAGTACTTC
TRBJ1-3 - TRBV27 16 few CASSPKWGPSGNTIYF TGTGCCAGCAGCCCGAAGTGGGGGCCCTCTGGAAACACCATATATTTT
TRBJ1-6 - TRBV18 13 - CASSPHSDSPLHF TGTGCCAGCTCACCACATTCAGATTCACCCCTCCACTTT
TRBJ2-5 - TRBV27 13 - CASRAVVKETQYF TGTGCCAGCAGAGCGGTTGTAAAAGAGACCCAGTACTTC
TRBJ1-3 - TRBV5-5 14 few CASSLDWSGNTIYF TGTGCCAGCAGCTTGGACTGGTCTGGAAACACCATATATTTT
TRBJ2-1 - TRBV18 13 - CASSRGIYNEQFF TGTGCCAGCTCGCGCGGGATCTACAATGAGCAGTTCTTC
TRBJ2-7 - TRBV2 14 - CASSEGVRSDEQYF TGTGCCAGCAGTGAGGGTGTCAGGTCTGACGAGCAGTACTTC
TRBJ1-2 - TRBV5-1 14 many CASSLALTGYGYTF TGCGCCAGCAGCTTGGCCTTAACAGGGTATGGCTACACCTTC
TRBJ1-3 - TRBV19 13 many CASRVASGNTIYF TGTGCCAGCCGCGTAGCCTCTGGAAACACCATATATTTT
TRBJ1-1 TRBD1 TRBV7-3 15 many CASSPDSGGVTEAFF TGTGCCAGCAGCCCGGATTCAGGGGGTGTCACTGAAGCTTTCTTT
TRBJ2-5 TRBD2 TRBV20-1 16 many CSAPGPLAGGWETQYF TGCAGTGCCCCGGGTCCGCTAGCGGGGGGGTGGGAGACCCAGTACTTC
TRBJ2-1 - TRBV5-6 15 few CASSVQDWAYNEQFF TGTGCCAGCAGCGTTCAGGATTGGGCCTACAATGAGCAGTTCTTC
TRBJ2-7 TRBD1 TRBV7-9 15 many CASSSRTGGIDEQYF TGTGCCAGCAGCTCCCGGACAGGGGGCATTGACGAGCAGTACTTC
TRBJ2-3 TRBD2 TRBV5-1 17 - CASSLTFSGGYLGTQYF TGCGCCAGCAGCTTAACCTTTAGCGGGGGGTATCTCGGTACGCAGTATTTT
TRBJ1-2 - TRBV6-5 13 - CASSYLPVYGYTF TGTGCCAGCAGTTACCTGCCAGTCTATGGCTACACCTTC
TRBJ2-7 - TRBV10-3 12 - CAITAGVYAQYF TGTGCCATCACGGCAGGGGTCTACGCGCAGTACTTC
TRBJ2-7 TRBD1 TRBV29-1 13 - CSRPGTGVYEQYF TGCAGCCGACCCGGGACAGGGGTATACGAGCAGTACTTC
TRBJ2-7 - TRBV29-1 13 many CSVGDGGTYEQYF TGCAGCGTCGGGGATGGGGGGACCTACGAGCAGTACTTC
TRBJ1-1 - TRBV15 13 once CATSNRARAEASF TGTGCCACCAGCAACAGGGCGAGGGCCGAAGCTTCCTTT